The source of this T cell receptor (beta chain) is a study of shared clonotypes between healthy human individuals. For the study at large: The study used three CD4 naive, three CD4 memory, two CD8 naive and one CD8 memory plate per donor.

Assay: immunoSEQ multiplex PCR; the TCRdb copy retains only in-frame clones and omits some. The data contain around 2,000,000 clones, 85% to 95% of them singletons. The ends were cut back, 1 base at V and 5 bases at J, with 5 bases in the middle. The CDR3 covers 12 residues. From germline, CDR1 is MGHDK and CDR2 SYGVNS. The sequencing sample was made of naive CD4+ T cells sorted from blood. This sample's subset: CD45RA+ positively selected. The chain carries TRBV25-1 and TRBJ2-5, with D hard to call. This receptor was obtained from a young man in good health. CDR3 DNA sequence: TGTGCCAGCAGTGAATTTAAGGAGACCCAGTACTTC. Translated, it gives CASSEFKETQYF.